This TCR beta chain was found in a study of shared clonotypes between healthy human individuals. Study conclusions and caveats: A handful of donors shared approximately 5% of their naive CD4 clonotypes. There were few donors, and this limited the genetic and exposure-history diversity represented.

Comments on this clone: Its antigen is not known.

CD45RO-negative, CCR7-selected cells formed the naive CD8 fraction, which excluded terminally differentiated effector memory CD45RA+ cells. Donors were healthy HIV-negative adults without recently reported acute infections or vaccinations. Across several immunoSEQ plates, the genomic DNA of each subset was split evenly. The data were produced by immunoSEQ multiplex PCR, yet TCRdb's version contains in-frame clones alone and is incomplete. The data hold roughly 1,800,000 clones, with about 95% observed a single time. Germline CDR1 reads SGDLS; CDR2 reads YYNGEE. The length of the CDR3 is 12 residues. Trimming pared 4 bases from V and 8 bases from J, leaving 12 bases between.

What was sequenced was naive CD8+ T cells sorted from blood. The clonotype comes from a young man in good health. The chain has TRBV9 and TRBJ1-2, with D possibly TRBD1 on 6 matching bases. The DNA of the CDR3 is TGTGCCAGCAGCCCAGGGGCTGACGGCTACACCTTC. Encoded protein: CASSPGADGYTF. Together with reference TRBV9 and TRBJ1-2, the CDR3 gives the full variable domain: DSGVTQTPKHLITATGQRVTLRCSPRSGDLSVYWYQQSLDQGLQFLIQYYNGEERAKGNILERFSAQQFPDLHSELNLSSLELGDSALYFCASSPGADGYTFGSGTRLTVV.